This record concerns one T cell receptor beta chain sequence. Its antigen is unknown. This sample was taken from a study of human T cells and chemical hapten exposure. About the research overall: Donors were sensitized with 2% DPC on the upper inner arm.

Notes on the study in general: Expanded TCRs formed significantly more large CDR3 similarity clusters than controls.

From germline, CDR1 is MNHEY and CDR2 SMNVEV (reference sequence). This CDR3 is 15 amino acids long. V lost 2 bases, J lost 6 bases, and 2 bases stayed unmatched. Via MiXCR, TCRdb re-called the RACE reads, giving one row per CDR3 protein. The sample comprises 80,000 to 95,000 distinct CDR3 sequences, approximately 12% of which are singletons, and approximately 4% rests with the top ten. Time point specified: patch test 1, 2 weeks after DPC sensitization. The treatment denotes: therapeutic diphenylcyclopropenone sensitization with weekly scalp DPC. Ahead of each patch test application, blood was drawn.

Sequences were derived from whole blood, sampled in connection with sensitization to the hapten diphenylcyclopropenone (DPC). The sequence was obtained from a woman in her fifties or sixties with alopecia areata. Some clones in this sample may be carry-over from other donors' samples. The chain carries TRBV27 and TRBJ2-1; 12 bases map to TRBD2. CDR3 DNA sequence: TGTGCCAGCAGTTTAAGACTAGCGGGAGTCAATGAGCAGTTCTTC. It is translated as CASSLRLAGVNEQFF.